The clone carrying this TCR beta chain has a handful of counts. Its antigen is still unknown. Unique molecular identifiers were present on the cDNA, which also gained a universal primer site by template switching. TCRdb re-called the 5' RACE reads with MiXCR, one entry per CDR3 protein. The profile shows 200,000 to 250,000 distinct CDR3 sequences, around 8% of them singletons. In germline, CDR1 is MDHEN, CDR2 SYDVKM. V lost 6 bases to trimming and J lost 2 bases, with 21 bases between them. CDR3 length equals 17 residues. This sample was included in a study of identical twins. Study-wide points: Out-of-frame TCR alpha sharing in monozygotic twins exceeded recombination model predictions. In cord blood, abundant beta clonotypes had fewer insertions; memory showed no trend. A cross-sectional statistical analysis, not follow-up of the same donors, supported the conclusions.

The same data also contributed to another study, on yellow fever vaccine responses in identical twins.

V gene TRBV28 combines with J gene TRBJ2-3, with D tentatively TRBD1 (5 bases). This clonotype originated in a woman aged 18-29 years in good health. The sequenced sample consisted of memory (CD45RO+) T cells sorted from blood. CDR3 region: CASSPVQGQGFTDTQYF. In DNA, the CDR3 is TGTGCCAGCAGCCCCGTTCAGGGCCAGGGATTCACAGATACGCAGTATTTT.